Below are 14 T cell receptor beta chains sequenced from a single sample in a study of blood T cell repertoires in COVID-19. Assay used: immunoSEQ multiplex PCR; TCRdb lists only in-frame clones, some missing. The sample lists 200,000 to 300,000 clones, about 83% seen once, with under 4.5% in the top ten. Source material: peripheral blood. These receptors all come from a man in his fifties with acute or convalescent COVID-19.

The table lists this clone with a count of one. This chain connects TRBV29-1 to TRBJ2-5; TRBD2 matches at 10 bases. Losses at the gene ends were 7 bases for V and 6 bases for J; bases not matched to a gene: 8. CDR1 and CDR2 (germline): SQVTM, ANQGSEA. The CDR3 is 13 residues long. Here the CDR3 reads CSGRAGGPQTQYF. As DNA, the CDR3 is TGCAGCGGGCGAGCGGGGGGGCCACAGACCCAGTACTTC.

The chain has TRBV30 and TRBJ2-1; 8 bases fit TRBD2. V shed 5 bases, J shed 6 bases, and the junction held 9 bases outside the gene matches. Germline CDR1 reads GTSNPN; CDR2 reads SVGIG (reference sequence). This CDR3 region has 14 residues. CDR3 sequence reads: CAWEAGALFNEQFF. The CDR3 bases are TGTGCCTGGGAAGCGGGAGCCCTTTTCAATGAGCAGTTCTTC.

This chain uses TRBV19 with TRBJ1-3, with 11 bases aligning to TRBD1. CDR1 and CDR2 from the germline V gene are LNHDA and SQIVND (reference sequence). V dropped 7 bases and J dropped 8; count of bases not matched to a gene: 10. This CDR3 is built from 15 residues. The CDR3 region is CASISAGTGGHTIYF. For the CDR3, the DNA is TGTGCCAGTATATCAGCCGGGACAGGGGGACACACCATATATTTT.

V usage is TRBV4-2 and J usage is TRBJ1-4; D is possibly TRBD1 (5 bases). Trimming cost V 5 bases and J 2 bases, with 9 bases left between them. This CDR3 contains 14 residues. Per germline, CDR1 LGHNA and CDR2 YNFKEQ. CDR3 DNA: TGTGCCAGCAGCGCCCCAGGGACTAATGAAAAACTGTTTTTT. This sequence encodes CASSAPGTNEKLFF.

The V and J genes are TRBV9 and TRBJ2-7; TRBD1 agrees at 9 bases. Germline CDR1 reads SGDLS; CDR2 reads YYNGEE. This CDR3 has 15 amino acids. V lost 2 bases and J lost 0; bases outside the gene matches: 3. Written as DNA, the CDR3 is TGTGCCAGCAGCGTCCGGGACAGGGACTCCTACGAGCAGTACTTC. Translating gives CASSVRDRDSYEQYF.

The V call is TRBV23-1, the J call TRBJ2-7; TRBD2 aligns across 7 bases. TRBV23-1 is sorted into the ORF group, with uncertain function. This CDR3 has 16 residues. V dropped 3 bases and J dropped 0; count of bases not matched to a gene: 8. This CDR3 reads CASSQLRDYHSYEQYF. The CDR3 DNA sequence: TGCGCCAGCAGTCAGCTCCGGGACTATCACTCCTACGAGCAGTACTTC.

The chain is built from TRBV11-3 and TRBJ1-1; maybe TRBD1 (5 bases). Germline CDR1 SGHNT, CDR2 YENEEA. Trimming pared 6 bases from V and 5 bases from J, leaving 25 bases between. The CDR3 sequence is 17 residues long. CDR3 protein: CASSRLGTGEISTEAFF. Written as DNA, the CDR3 is TGTGCCAGCAGTCGCCTGGGGACTGGTGAGATCAGTACTGAAGCTTTCTTT.

In this sample, this clone turned up once. V gene TRBV18 combines with J gene TRBJ2-7; maybe TRBD1 (5 bases). Germline V lookup: CDR1 KGHSH, CDR2 LQKENI. The V end lost 3 bases, the J end lost 4 bases, and 19 bases lay between the germline ends. This CDR3 region has 16 residues. CDR3 sequence: CASSPRQGGANYEQYF. For the CDR3, the DNA is TGTGCCAGCTCACCGAGGCAGGGCGGAGCAAATTACGAGCAGTACTTC.

The chain is built from TRBV29-1 and TRBJ2-5; D is possibly TRBD2 (6 bases). V was cut by 5 bases and J by 0 bases, with 16 bases left in between. Germline V gene data show CDR1 as SQVTM and CDR2 as ANQGSEA. CDR3 length equals 15 residues. This CDR3 reads CSVFGGPRYQETQYF. The CDR3, as DNA: TGCAGCGTTTTCGGGGGACCCCGGTACCAAGAGACCCAGTACTTC.

The chain employs TRBV6-1 and TRBJ2-1; 7 bases fit TRBD1. The germline V gene has CDR1 MNHNS and CDR2 SASEGT. Trimming took 1 base from V and 4 from J; bases not matched to a gene: 10. CDR3 length: 17 amino acids. The DNA for the CDR3 is TGTGCCAGCAGTGAAGACCCGACAGGGAGCTTATACAATGAGCAGTTCTTC. Translating it yields CASSEDPTGSLYNEQFF.

J is TRBJ2-7 and V is TRBV11-3, with D possibly matching TRBD2 (6 bases). The V gene lost 5 bases and the J gene lost 0 bases, with 14 bases spanning the gap. This CDR3 is 15 amino acids long. Per germline, CDR1 SGHNT and CDR2 YENEEA. CDR3 region: CASSPGETASYEQYF. CDR3 sequence (DNA): TGTGCCAGCAGCCCGGGGGAAACGGCCTCCTACGAGCAGTACTTC.

This clone was seen once. The J gene is TRBJ1-5, the V gene TRBV19; 10 bases are shared with TRBD1. The CDR3 length is 16 residues. Germline values: CDR1 LNHDA, CDR2 SQIVND (reference sequence). V shed 3 bases, J shed 4 bases, and the junction held 6 bases outside the gene matches. CDR3 region: CASSIIGGQGNQPQHF. The DNA for the CDR3 is TGTGCCAGTAGTATCATTGGGGGACAGGGGAATCAGCCCCAGCATTTT. Full variable domain (remainder filled in from reference TRBV19 and TRBJ1-5): DGGITQSPKYLFRKEGQNVTLSCEQNLNHDAMYWYRQDPGQGLRLIYYSQIVNDFQKGDIAEGYSVSREKKESFPLTVTSAQKNPTAFYLCASSIIGGQGNQPQHFGDGTRLSIL.

This clone was found a few times. This chain links TRBV30 with TRBJ2-6; D not resolved. This CDR3 region has 15 residues. Germline assignment: CDR1 GTSNPN and CDR2 SVGIG (reference sequence). Trimming stripped 0 bases from V and 0 bases from J, with 6 bases between. CDR3 in amino acids: CAWSVPGSGANVLTF. CDR3 in DNA: TGTGCCTGGAGTGTACCAGGCTCTGGGGCCAACGTCCTGACTTTC. The whole variable domain, remainder taken from reference TRBV30 and TRBJ2-6, is SQTIHQWPATLVQPVGSPLSLECTVEGTSNPNLYWYRQAAGRGLQLLFYSVGIGQISSEVPQNLSASRPQDRQFILSSKKLLLSDSGFYLCAWSVPGSGANVLTFGAGSRLTVL.

This clone has just a few counts. This CDR3 is CASSPGGFYQPQHF. CDR3 coding DNA: TGTGCCAGCAGCCCCGGAGGGTTTTATCAGCCCCAGCATTTT. The V call is TRBV7-6, the J call TRBJ1-5; D not resolved. The CDR3 has 14 amino acids. The germline V and J ends were trimmed by 5 bases and 5 bases, with 13 bases remaining between them. Germline V gene lookup returns CDR1 SGHVS and CDR2 FNYEAQ.